Listed here are 27 T cell receptor beta chains from one sample, sequenced in a study of T cells in localized non-small cell lung cancer. Method: immunoSEQ multiplex PCR; TCRdb's copy keeps in-frame clones and lacks some. The data contain 25,000 to 30,000 clones, about 92% of them seen just once; the ten biggest clones take up about 4.4%. The specimen comprised peripheral blood mononuclear cells, sampled before any cancer treatment. The source is a woman aged 35-75 years with stage III lung adenocarcinoma.

The chain has TRBV2 and TRBJ1-5, with D unresolved. CDR1 is SNHLY, CDR2 FYNNEI, per germline. The germline V and J ends were trimmed by 4 bases and 8 bases, with 12 bases remaining between them. CDR3 length: 13 amino acids. DNA for the CDR3: TGTGCCAGCAGTGTGCGAGGGTCGGAGCCCCAGCATTTT. Translated: CASSVRGSEPQHF.

The genes are TRBV25-1 and TRBJ2-3; D remains ambiguous. V gave up 3 bases and J gave up 0 bases, with 16 bases separating them. Germline assignment: CDR1 MGHDK and CDR2 SYGVNS. The CDR3 spans 17 residues. The CDR3: CASSDAAAVTSTDTQYF. As DNA, the CDR3 is TGTGCCAGCAGTGACGCCGCGGCGGTTACTAGCACAGATACGCAGTATTTT. The full variable domain, with the rest looked up from reference TRBV25-1 and TRBJ2-3, is EADIYQTPRYLVIGTGKKITLECSQTMGHDKMYWYQQDPGMELHLIHYSYGVNSTEKGDLSSESTVSRIRTEHFPLTLESARPSHTSQYLCASSDAAAVTSTDTQYFGPGTRLTVL.

The chain has TRBV30 and TRBJ1-2; D call uncertain. The germline V and J ends were trimmed by 0 bases and 4 bases, with 12 bases remaining between them. Germline CDR1 and CDR2: GTSNPN and SVGIG (reference sequence). CDR3 length equals 14 residues. CDR3 coding DNA: TGTGCCTGGAGTGTGGGCGGCGAGAGCTATGGCTACACCTTC. It is translated as CAWSVGGESYGYTF.

This sequence joins TRBV28 and TRBJ2-7; 9 positions agree with TRBD2. This CDR3 contains 19 residues. V gave up 2 bases and J gave up 2 bases; unmatched junction bases: 16. The V gene's germline CDR1 is MDHEN and CDR2 SYDVKM. The CDR3 DNA reads as TGTGCCAGCAGTTTACCCCCGGGTACGGGAGGCGGGAGGGCCTACGAGCAGTACTTC. It translates to CASSLPPGTGGGRAYEQYF.

This chain links TRBV6-5 with TRBJ1-1; 8 bases match TRBD1. The V and J ends lost 2 bases and 4 bases, in that order; junction bases with no gene match: 6. This CDR3 contains 15 residues. Per germline, CDR1 MNHEY and CDR2 SVGAGI. The CDR3: CASSYLTGGGTEAFF. CDR3 nucleotides: TGTGCCAGCAGTTACCTAACAGGGGGGGGCACTGAAGCTTTCTTT.

The gene calls are TRBV18 and TRBJ2-2; the D gene is possibly TRBD1 (6 bases). The CDR3 spans 15 residues. V was cut by 2 bases and J by 5 bases, with 12 bases left in between. The germline V gene encodes CDR1 KGHSH and CDR2 LQKENI. The CDR3 nucleotides read TGTGCCAGCTCACCAAAGGACAGACCTACCGGGGAGCTGTTTTTT. This sequence encodes CASSPKDRPTGELFF.

The chain links TRBV7-7 to TRBJ2-5; the D is unclear. V lost 1 base and J lost 9, with 15 bases in between. The CDR3 loop spans 14 amino acids. The germline gives CDR1 SSHAT, CDR2 FNYEAQ (reference sequence). This CDR3 reads CASSLDEHGMAQYF. In nucleotides, the CDR3 is TGTGCCAGCAGCTTAGACGAACACGGAATGGCCCAGTACTTC.

The chain carries TRBV5-1 and TRBJ2-5; 11 nucleotides match TRBD1. CDR3 length equals 16 residues. V was pared by 4 bases and J by 1 base, with 6 bases of the junction left unmatched. Germline CDR1 reads SGHRS; CDR2 reads YFSETQ. The CDR3 loop is CASSPRTGGGQETQYF. DNA for the CDR3: TGCGCCAGCAGCCCCCGGACAGGGGGCGGCCAAGAGACCCAGTACTTC.

This clone was observed a single time. The gene calls are TRBV5-4 and TRBJ2-5, with a weak D call TRBD2 (6 bases). Germline assignment: CDR1 SGHNT and CDR2 YYREEE (reference sequence). V lost 4 bases and J lost 4, with 14 bases in between. The CDR3 is made up of 14 amino acids. The CDR3, as DNA: TGTGCCAGCAGCGGGGACTCTGGGGGAGAGACCCAGTACTTC. Translating it yields CASSGDSGGETQYF.

The chain has TRBV11-2 and TRBJ2-3; D gene unclear. CDR1 and CDR2 from the germline V gene are SGHAT and FQNNGV. CDR3 length: 14 amino acids. Trimming took off 4 bases at V and 2 bases at J, with 10 bases between the two ends. CDR3 in amino acids: CASSYGTNTDTQYF. CDR3 nucleotides: TGTGCCAGCAGCTACGGTACCAACACAGATACGCAGTATTTT.

The V and J genes are TRBV25-1 and TRBJ1-3, with no clear D. V shed 2 bases and J shed 3 bases, with 8 bases lying between them. Germline-derived CDR1 and CDR2 are MGHDK and SYGVNS. The CDR3 is 14 amino acids. Here the CDR3 DNA reads TGTGCCAGCAGTGAAGCGGGAAGTGGAAACACCATATATTTT. Protein product: CASSEAGSGNTIYF.

This rearrangement joins TRBV19 to TRBJ2-6, with D uncertain. Germline CDR1 reads LNHDA; CDR2 reads SQIVND (reference sequence). This CDR3 is 15 amino acids long. V was trimmed by 2 bases and J by 0 bases, leaving 5 bases between them. The CDR3 region is CASSISHSGANVLTF. In nucleotides, the CDR3 is TGTGCCAGTAGTATATCTCACTCTGGGGCCAACGTCCTGACTTTC.

The chain has TRBV19 and TRBJ2-3, with 10 bases aligning to TRBD2. CDR1 and CDR2 (germline): LNHDA, SQIVND (reference sequence). The CDR3 spans 14 residues. The trim removed 10 bases at V and 8 bases at J, leaving 12 bases unmatched. In DNA, the CDR3 is TGTGCCACCGGACTAGCGGACCCGGTCCGTACGCAGTATTTT. It yields the protein CATGLADPVRTQYF.

V is TRBV19 and J is TRBJ2-1; D not certain. V lost 6 bases to trimming and J lost 0 bases, with 9 bases between them. The CDR3 contains 14 residues. Germline assignment: CDR1 LNHDA and CDR2 SQIVND (reference sequence). CDR3 DNA: TGTGCCAGTAGCGAGGAGAGCTCCTACAATGAGCAGTTCTTC. This translates into CASSEESSYNEQFF.

V usage is TRBV12-5 and J usage is TRBJ2-1; 12 bases agree with TRBD2. This CDR3 spans 16 amino acids. Germline CDR1 reads LGHNT; CDR2 reads FRNRAP. Unmatched junction bases numbered 7, after V lost 4 bases and J lost 6 bases. The CDR3 nucleotides read TGTGCTAGTGGTTACTCTAGCGGGAGGGCCGCCAATGAGCAGTTCTTC. As protein: CASGYSSGRAANEQFF.

This chain links TRBV5-4 with TRBJ2-5; TRBD1 matches at 7 bases. Germline CDR1 reads SGHNT; CDR2 reads YYREEE (reference sequence). After removal of 3 bases from V and 4 bases from J, the junction contained 12 bases not matched to a gene. The CDR3 is 16 residues long. The CDR3 nucleotides read TGTGCCAGCAGCTCCAACAGAGGGGGCGAGGGAGAGACCCAGTACTTC. It yields the protein CASSSNRGGEGETQYF.

The chain carries TRBV13 and TRBJ1-1, with unresolved D. This CDR3 has 15 amino acids. Deletions cut 5 bases from V and 2 bases from J, with 15 bases between. In germline, CDR1 is PRHDT, CDR2 FYEKMQ (reference sequence). CDR3 sequence (DNA): TGTGCCAGCAGCGGCGGAGTCCTCCTTAACACTGAAGCTTTCTTT. Its translation: CASSGGVLLNTEAFF.

This chain uses TRBV28 with TRBJ1-4; possible D gene TRBD1, 5 bases. The CDR3 is made up of 16 amino acids. Looked up from germline, CDR1 is MDHEN and CDR2 is SYDVKM. The V end was cut by 3 bases, the J end by 8 bases, with 19 bases between. The chain's CDR3 is CASSFINRITSEKLFF. CDR3 sequence (DNA): TGTGCCAGCAGTTTCATTAACAGGATTACGAGCGAAAAACTGTTTTTT. Based on the CDR3 plus reference TRBV28 and TRBJ1-4, the full variable domain is DVKVTQSSRYLVKRTGEKVFLECVQDMDHENMFWYRQDPGLGLRLIYFSYDVKMKEKGDIPEGYSVSREKKERFSLILESASTNQTSMYLCASSFINRITSEKLFFGSGTQLSVL.

The chain employs TRBV15 and TRBJ2-7; D unclear. The CDR3 has 12 amino acids. The germline V and J ends were trimmed by 0 bases and 7 bases, with 7 bases remaining between them. Germline V gene lookup returns CDR1 LNHNV and CDR2 YYDKDF (reference sequence). CDR3 coding DNA: TGTGCCACCAGCAGAGATCTGGGGGAGCAGTACTTC. This encodes CATSRDLGEQYF.

The chain couples TRBV2 to TRBJ2-1; possible D gene TRBD1, 6 bases. This CDR3 has 13 amino acids. Trimming removed 10 bases from V and 5 bases from J, with 15 bases in between. Germline V gene data show CDR1 as SNHLY and CDR2 as FYNNEI. CDR3: CATQGTYNNEQFF. CDR3 DNA: TGTGCCACCCAGGGGACCTACAACAATGAGCAGTTCTTC.

The V gene is TRBV9, the J gene TRBJ2-1; 7 bases map to TRBD2. The CDR3 consists of 14 residues. Trimming took 3 bases from V and 3 from J; bases not matched to a gene: 3. Germline loops: CDR1 SGDLS, CDR2 YYNGEE. The CDR3 DNA follows: TGTGCCAGCAGCGCCAGCGGGGTCTACAATGAGCAGTTCTTC. Translation gives CASSASGVYNEQFF.

The V gene is TRBV18, the J gene TRBJ2-2; D not certain. CDR1 is KGHSH and CDR2 is LQKENI in the germline V gene. The CDR3 is 15 residues long. The V gene lost 3 bases and the J gene lost 0 bases, with 8 bases spanning the gap. CDR3 DNA sequence: TGTGCCAGCTCACCGGGCACCCCGAACACCGGGGAGCTGTTTTTT. Its protein product is CASSPGTPNTGELFF.

This chain uses TRBV27 with TRBJ2-1; D is undetermined. CDR1 MNHEY and CDR2 SMNVEV come from the germline V gene (reference sequence). The V end lost 6 bases, the J end lost 0 bases, and 9 bases lay between the germline ends. The CDR3 is made up of 14 amino acids. Here the CDR3 reads CASSRRSSYNEQFF. The CDR3 DNA follows: TGTGCCAGCAGCCGTAGGAGCTCCTACAATGAGCAGTTCTTC.

The rearrangement uses TRBV19 and TRBJ1-5; the match to TRBD1 covers 8 bases. The CDR3 is 15 amino acids. Germline assignment: CDR1 LNHDA and CDR2 SQIVND (reference sequence). Trimming removed 4 bases from V and 3 bases from J; junction bases left unmatched: 5. The CDR3, as DNA: TGTGCCAGTAGTAGGACAGGGAAAGACAATCAGCCCCAGCATTTT. Translating it yields CASSRTGKDNQPQHF.

The rearrangement links TRBV7-3 to TRBJ2-5; a weak D match, TRBD1 (5 bases). There are 13 residues in the CDR3. Germline V lookup: CDR1 SGHTA, CDR2 FQGTGA. V lost 3 bases, J lost 5 bases, and 10 bases lay in between. CDR3 nucleotides: TGTGCCAGCAGCTTCGCCAGGGCCGAGACCCAGTACTTC. Translating gives CASSFARAETQYF. The full variable domain, its missing parts supplied by reference TRBV7-3 and TRBJ2-5, is GAGVSQTPSNKVTEKGKYVELRCDPISGHTALYWYRQSLGQGPEFLIYFQGTGAADDSGLPNDRFFAVRPEGSVSTLKIQRTERGDSAVYLCASSFARAETQYFGPGTRLLVL.

The chain carries TRBV7-9 and TRBJ1-1; TRBD1 matches 7 bases. CDR3 size: 14 residues. CDR1 and CDR2 from the germline V gene are SEHNR and FQNEAQ (reference sequence). Trimming cost V 6 bases and J 3 bases; bases outside gene matches: 7. The CDR3 coding sequence is TGTGCCAGCAGACGACAGGGAGGTGACACTGAAGCTTTCTTT. It specifies CASRRQGGDTEAFF.

This clone was picked up one time. The J gene is TRBJ1-4, the V gene TRBV28; 7 bases map to TRBD1. The CDR3 consists of 16 residues. Germline V gives CDR1 MDHEN, CDR2 SYDVKM. The V segment lost 6 bases and the J segment 4 bases; nucleotides outside the gene matches: 11. The CDR3 sequence: CASRTHGDSYNEKLFF. CDR3 coding DNA: TGTGCCAGCAGAACCCACGGGGACAGTTATAATGAAAAACTGTTTTTT.